This T cell receptor (beta chain) was documented in a study of cytomegalovirus exposure and HLA in healthy donors. Regarding the study as a whole: That first-cohort TCR clusters tended to co-occur in the approximately 120 validation repertoires was found in a later analysis.

The CDR3 extends over 14 amino acids. V lost 2 bases and J 1 base, leaving 6 bases between the germline ends. Germline V gene sequence: CDR1 LGHNA, CDR2 YNFKEQ. As concerns this clone: Its antigen remains unidentified.

The table came from immunoSEQ multiplex PCR; TCRdb's copy has only in-frame clones and leaves some out. The sample has about 280,000 clones, 88% seen once. Sequencing input: PBMCs. The rearrangement links TRBV4-2 to TRBJ2-1, with D hard to call. The TCR comes from a woman under 30 in good health and CMV-seronegative. The CDR3 here is CASSQYISYNEQFF. CDR3 DNA: TGTGCCAGCAGCCAATATATTTCCTACAATGAGCAGTTCTTC.